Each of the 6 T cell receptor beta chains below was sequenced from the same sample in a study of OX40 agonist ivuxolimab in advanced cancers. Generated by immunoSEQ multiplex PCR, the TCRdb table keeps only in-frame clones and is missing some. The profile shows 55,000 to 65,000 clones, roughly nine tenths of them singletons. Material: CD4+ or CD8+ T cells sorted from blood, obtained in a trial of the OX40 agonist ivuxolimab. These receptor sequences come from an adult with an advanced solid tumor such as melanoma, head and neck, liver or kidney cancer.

In nucleotides, the CDR3 is TGTGCCAGCAGCTCAGGGGGCAATCAGCCCCAGCATTTT. Its protein is CASSSGGNQPQHF. This chain joins TRBV9 and TRBJ1-5; maybe TRBD1 (6 bases). There are 13 residues in the CDR3. V lost 4 bases to trimming and J lost 2 bases, with 7 bases between them. Germline CDR1 and CDR2: SGDLS and YYNGEE.

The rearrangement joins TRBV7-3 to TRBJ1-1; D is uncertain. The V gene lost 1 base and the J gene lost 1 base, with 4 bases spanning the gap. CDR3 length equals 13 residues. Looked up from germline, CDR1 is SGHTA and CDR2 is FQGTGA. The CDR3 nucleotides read TGTGCCAGCAGCTTAAGGACGAACACTGAAGCTTTCTTT. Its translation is CASSLRTNTEAFF.

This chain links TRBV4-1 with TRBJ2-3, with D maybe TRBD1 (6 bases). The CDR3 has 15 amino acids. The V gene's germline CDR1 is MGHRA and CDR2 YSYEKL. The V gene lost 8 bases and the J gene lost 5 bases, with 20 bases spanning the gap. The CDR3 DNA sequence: TGCGCCAGCGCGAGTACAGGGTACGTCGGAGATACGCAGTATTTT. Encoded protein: CASASTGYVGDTQYF.

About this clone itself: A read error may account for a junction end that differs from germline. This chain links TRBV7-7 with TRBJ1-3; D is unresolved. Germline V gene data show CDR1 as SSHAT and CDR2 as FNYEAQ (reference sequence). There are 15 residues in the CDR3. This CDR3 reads CASSPSSSSGNTIYF. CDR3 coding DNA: TGTGCTAGCAGTCCCTCGTCTAGCTCTGGAAACACCATATATTTT.

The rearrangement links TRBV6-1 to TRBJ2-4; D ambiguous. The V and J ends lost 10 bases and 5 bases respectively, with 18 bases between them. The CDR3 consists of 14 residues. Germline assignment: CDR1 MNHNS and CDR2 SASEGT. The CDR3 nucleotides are TGTGCCACCCGACGGACGGTCGTAGAAAACATTCAGTACTTC. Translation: CATRRTVVENIQYF.

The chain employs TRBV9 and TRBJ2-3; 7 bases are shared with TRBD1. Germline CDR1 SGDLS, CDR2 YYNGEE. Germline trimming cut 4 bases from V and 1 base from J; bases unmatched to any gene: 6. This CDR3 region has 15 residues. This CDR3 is CASSSDRDGTDTQYF. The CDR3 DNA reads TGTGCCAGCAGCTCAGACAGGGATGGCACAGATACGCAGTATTTT.